The 10 T cell receptor beta chains given below trace back to one sample, sequenced in a study of identical twins. A single record per CDR3 protein comes from TCRdb applying MiXCR to the 5' RACE reads. The sample carries approximately 680,000 distinct CDR3 sequences, about 7.1% recorded once. The data were also submitted as part of a second study, on yellow fever vaccine responses in identical twins.

Input material: PBMCs. The receptors come from a woman aged 18-29 years in good health.

This clonotype was found many times. The chain recombines TRBV4-1 with TRBJ2-3; 10 bases are a match to TRBD2. V shed 1 base, J shed 3 bases, and the junction held 16 bases outside the gene matches. CDR1 and CDR2 (germline): MGHRA, YSYEKL. The CDR3 loop spans 20 amino acids. As DNA, the CDR3 is TGCGCCAGCAGCCAAGGTCGGGCAGCGGGAGGGCTTTTAAGGACAGATACGCAGTATTTT. This encodes CASSQGRAAGGLLRTDTQYF.

The chain joins TRBV7-3 to TRBJ2-7; TRBD1 matches 7 bases. V lost 5 bases and J lost 3; bases outside the gene matches: 4. From germline, CDR1 is SGHTA and CDR2 FQGTGA. This CDR3 spans 13 amino acids. In DNA, the CDR3 is TGTGCCAGCAGCGCCAGGGACAGCTACGAGCAGTACTTC. Its translation is CASSARDSYEQYF.

The chain has TRBV12-3 or TRBV12-4 and TRBJ2-3, with D unclear. Between the trimmed V and J ends, which lost 5 bases and 4 bases, there was a span of 13 bases. The length of the CDR3 is 14 residues. The CDR3 sequence: CASSTDRRADTQYF. The CDR3 DNA follows: TGTGCCAGCAGTACGGACCGACGAGCAGATACGCAGTATTTT.

The V call is TRBV9, the J call TRBJ2-7; TRBD1 matches at 9 bases. The V segment lost 7 bases and the J segment 1 base; nucleotides outside the gene matches: 6. The germline V gene has CDR1 SGDLS and CDR2 YYNGEE. This CDR3 spans 14 amino acids. The CDR3 loop reads CASAKGTGSYEQYF. CDR3 bases: TGTGCCAGCGCCAAAGGGACAGGGTCCTACGAGCAGTACTTC.

The chain couples TRBV19 to TRBJ2-7, with a possible D match to TRBD1 (5 bases). Germline values: CDR1 LNHDA, CDR2 SQIVND (reference sequence). The germline V and J ends were trimmed by 4 bases and 1 base, with 17 bases remaining between them. The CDR3 is 16 amino acids. The chain's CDR3 is CASSTRPPGSSYEQYF. The CDR3 DNA is TGTGCCAGTAGTACCCGTCCGCCAGGGTCTTCCTACGAGCAGTACTTC.

This clonotype was counted many times. The V call is TRBV12-3 or TRBV12-4, the J call TRBJ2-1; no definite D call. The CDR3 loop spans 14 amino acids. V lost 6 bases, J lost 5 bases, and 14 bases lay in between. CDR3 bases: TGTGCCAGCAGAAGTCGACTTACGAACAATGAGCAGTTCTTC. Translating gives CASRSRLTNNEQFF.

This clonotype was counted only a few times. J is TRBJ1-6 and V is TRBV20-1; 7 nucleotides align to TRBD1. V lost 3 bases to trimming and J lost 0 bases; unmatched junction nucleotides: 2. This CDR3 has 15 amino acids. In germline, CDR1 is DFQATT, CDR2 SNEGSKA (reference sequence). The CDR3 sequence: CSASPGGSYNSPLHF. In nucleotides, the CDR3 is TGCAGTGCTAGTCCAGGGGGCTCCTATAATTCACCCCTCCACTTT.

In its sample, this clonotype was seen a few times. This sequence joins TRBV12-3 or TRBV12-4 and TRBJ1-2; 7 bases are a match to TRBD1. The CDR3 runs to 19 residues. Losses at the gene ends were 5 bases for V and 0 bases for J; bases not matched to a gene: 18. CDR3: CASSPHGRGLRGTNYGYTF. Written as DNA, the CDR3 is TGTGCCAGCAGTCCCCATGGAAGGGGGCTACGGGGGACTAACTATGGCTACACCTTC.

A few counts support this clonotype. V is TRBV6-1 and J is TRBJ2-5, with 9 nucleotides matching TRBD2. Per the germline V gene, CDR1 is MNHNS and CDR2 is SASEGT. The CDR3 runs to 14 residues. Germline trimming cut 8 bases from V and 0 bases from J; bases unmatched to any gene: 4. The CDR3 nucleotides read TGTGCCAGCTGTCAGCGGGGGGACCAAGAGACCCAGTACTTC. It is translated as CASCQRGDQETQYF.

This clonotype was detected ten times or more. This chain uses TRBV5-1 with TRBJ2-5; TRBD1 aligns across 11 bases. With V trimmed by 0 bases and J by 5 bases, 3 bases remained unmatched. The germline V gene has CDR1 SGHRS and CDR2 YFSETQ. The CDR3 loop spans 15 amino acids. The chain's CDR3 is CASSLGTGGSETQYF. CDR3 DNA sequence: TGCGCCAGCAGCTTGGGGACAGGGGGCTCGGAGACCCAGTACTTC.